What follows are 12 T cell receptor beta chains derived from one specimen sequenced in a study of blood T cell repertoires in COVID-19. Sequencing was performed with immunoSEQ multiplex PCR; in TCRdb, only in-frame clones are kept and a portion is missing. Found here are about 190,000 clones, more than 60% of them singletons; the top ten hold roughly an eighth. Sequenced: peripheral blood. The receptors originated from a woman aged 50 to 65 with acute or convalescent COVID-19.

The gene calls are TRBV7-8 and TRBJ1-1; D gene ambiguous. The CDR3 extends over 16 amino acids. Trimming cost V 0 bases and J 0 bases, with 11 bases left between them. Looked up from germline, CDR1 is SGHVS and CDR2 is FQNEAQ. This CDR3 is CASSLARELMNTEAFF. The DNA of the CDR3 is TGTGCCAGCAGCTTAGCGCGGGAACTCATGAACACTGAAGCTTTCTTT. The whole variable domain, filled in from reference TRBV7-8 and TRBJ1-1, reads GAGVSQSPRYKVAKRGQDVALRCDPISGHVSLFWYQQALGQGPEFLTYFQNEAQLDKSGLPSDRFFAERPEGSVSTLKIQRTQQEDSAVYLCASSLARELMNTEAFFGQGTRLTVV.

The chain couples TRBV7-2 to TRBJ1-4, with D unclear. The germline CDR1 and CDR2 sequences are SGHTA and FQGNSA. V shed 1 base and J shed 4 bases, with 13 bases lying between them. There are 16 residues in the CDR3. The CDR3 region has the DNA TGTGCCAGCAGCTTAGACCAGAGGAGCCTTAATGAAAAACTGTTTTTT. This encodes CASSLDQRSLNEKLFF.

The J gene is TRBJ1-1, the V gene TRBV28; D uncertain. The CDR3 covers 13 residues. Per the germline V gene, CDR1 is MDHEN and CDR2 is SYDVKM. The V end was cut by 4 bases, the J end by 0 bases, with 6 bases between. The CDR3 bases are TGTGCCAGCAGTTCTTACATGAACACTGAAGCTTTCTTT. It is translated as CASSSYMNTEAFF.

The chain has TRBV7-2 and TRBJ2-7; D gene uncertain. V was pared by 7 bases and J by 0 bases, with 13 bases between. CDR1 and CDR2 (germline): SGHTA, FQGNSA. The CDR3 is 14 amino acids. The CDR3 DNA reads TGTGCCAGCACCTTCGGAGTTAGCTCCTACGAGCAGTACTTC. Its protein product is CASTFGVSSYEQYF.

DNA for the CDR3: TGTGCCAGCAGCTTCGGAAACAGCCGGTACACTGAAGCTTTCTTT. Encoded protein: CASSFGNSRYTEAFF. V gene TRBV5-6 combines with J gene TRBJ1-1; D is uncertain. The CDR3 totals 15 residues. With 2 bases removed from V and 3 bases from J, the gap between germline ends came to 14 bases. Germline CDR1 is SGHDT and CDR2 is YYEEEE.

This clone was observed a single time. The J gene is TRBJ1-6, the V gene TRBV11-2, with D uncertain. CDR3 length equals 16 residues. Germline lookup yields CDR1 SGHAT and CDR2 FQNNGV. V lost 2 bases, J lost 7 bases, and 15 bases lay in between. CDR3 region: CASSLLKEIPNSPLHF. As DNA, the CDR3 is TGTGCCAGCAGCTTATTAAAGGAGATCCCAAATTCACCCCTCCACTTT.

Only one count was recorded for this clone. The rearrangement links TRBV5-4 to TRBJ1-3, with D maybe TRBD1 (5 bases). V shed 1 base and J shed 0 bases, with 11 bases lying between them. Germline CDR1 and CDR2: SGHNT and YYREEE (reference sequence). CDR3 length equals 16 residues. The CDR3 loop is CASSLSGPNSGNTIYF. The CDR3 DNA is TGTGCCAGCAGCTTGTCAGGGCCCAACTCTGGAAACACCATATATTTT.

The rearrangement joins TRBV27 to TRBJ1-1, with D perhaps TRBD1 (6 bases). Trimming removed 4 bases from V and 7 bases from J, with 10 bases in between. Per the germline V gene, CDR1 is MNHEY and CDR2 is SMNVEV (reference sequence). This CDR3 region has 12 residues. The CDR3 is CASSSARGEAFF. The DNA of the CDR3 is TGTGCCAGCAGTTCAGCCAGGGGTGAAGCTTTCTTT.

The J gene is TRBJ1-6, the V gene TRBV12-5; D not resolved. CDR1 is LGHNT, CDR2 FRNRAP, per germline. The CDR3 is 13 amino acids. CDR3 DNA sequence: TGTCCTGGAGCGAGCTCCTATAATTCACCCCTCCACTTT. Encoded protein: CPGASSYNSPLHF.

The chain is built from TRBV5-4 and TRBJ2-1; 8 nucleotides agree with TRBD1. The CDR3 length is 15 residues. Germline V gene data show CDR1 as SGHNT and CDR2 as YYREEE (reference sequence). Trimming removed 5 bases from V and 5 bases from J; junction bases left unmatched: 9. The DNA of the CDR3 is TGTGCCAGCAGATCAGGACAGGGTGAGGACAATGAGCAGTTCTTC. Translating it yields CASRSGQGEDNEQFF.

The genes are TRBV27 and TRBJ1-1; D is uncertain. The CDR3 has 15 amino acids. Germline CDR1 is MNHEY and CDR2 is SMNVEV (reference sequence). V lost 6 bases and J lost 6, with 20 bases in between. The CDR3 reads CASRIGGGIRAEAFF. Written as DNA, the CDR3 is TGTGCCAGCAGGATAGGAGGAGGCATAAGGGCTGAAGCTTTCTTT.

This chain uses TRBV5-1 with TRBJ2-5; D not certain. The CDR3 has 13 amino acids. Germline V gene lookup returns CDR1 SGHRS and CDR2 YFSETQ. Trimming shortened V by 0 bases and J by 4 bases, and 7 bases separated the two germline ends. CDR3 loop: CASSLESVETQYF. The DNA for the CDR3 is TGCGCCAGCAGCTTGGAGAGCGTAGAGACCCAGTACTTC.